The 30 T cell receptor beta chains below were found in one sample sequenced in a study of T cell responses to AZD1222 COVID-19 vaccine. Here immunoSEQ multiplex PCR was the method, and the copy in TCRdb shows in-frame clones only, minus some. There are about 120,000 clones in the sample; around 93% occur only once, and 6% to 9% lies in the top ten. The source material was peripheral blood, sampled 28 days after the second AZD1222 dose. These receptor sequences come from an adult who received the AZD1222 COVID-19 vaccine.

The J gene is TRBJ2-7, the V gene TRBV28; D is perhaps TRBD1 or TRBD2 (6 bases each). This CDR3 contains 14 residues. The ends were cut back, 5 bases at V and 0 bases at J, with 11 bases in the middle. Germline CDR1 is MDHEN and CDR2 is SYDVKM. The CDR3 DNA reads TGTGCCAGCAGTATACCGGGGGCCTCCTACGAGCAGTACTTC. This translates into CASSIPGASYEQYF.

The chain uses TRBV11-3 and TRBJ2-5, with D possibly matching TRBD2 (7 bases). The CDR3 contains 14 residues. The V end was cut by 5 bases, the J end by 5 bases, with 15 bases between. Per the germline V gene, CDR1 is SGHNT and CDR2 is YENEEA. CDR3 sequence reads: CASSPTGGGETQYF. The CDR3 DNA sequence: TGTGCCAGCAGCCCCACGGGGGGCGGGGAGACCCAGTACTTC.

The V gene is TRBV4-1, the J gene TRBJ2-3; 7 bases match TRBD2. With 2 bases clipped from V and 2 bases from J, the junction kept 10 bases outside the gene matches. CDR3 length equals 17 residues. Looked up from germline, CDR1 is MGHRA and CDR2 is YSYEKL. CDR3 bases: TGCGCCAGCAGCCAACAACAGCGGGAAGAGTACACAGATACGCAGTATTTT. Translation gives CASSQQQREEYTDTQYF.

The CDR3 region has the DNA TGTGCCAGCAGTGAAGGGGGACAACGTAGCAATCAGCCCCAGCATTTT. This translates into CASSEGGQRSNQPQHF. The rearrangement links TRBV2 to TRBJ1-5; maybe TRBD1 (6 bases). The CDR3 covers 16 residues. With 1 base removed from V and 0 bases from J, the gap between germline ends came to 10 bases. The germline gives CDR1 SNHLY, CDR2 FYNNEI.

This clone was counted a single time. The chain uses TRBV28 and TRBJ2-7; 7 positions match TRBD1. Trimming cost V 6 bases and J 0 bases; bases outside gene matches: 5. Germline loops: CDR1 MDHEN, CDR2 SYDVKM. The CDR3 runs 14 residues. This CDR3 is CASRHGQASYEQYF. The CDR3 coding sequence is TGTGCCAGCAGGCACGGACAGGCCTCCTACGAGCAGTACTTC.

With regard to this clone: One end of the junction varies from germline; a read error may be responsible. V gene TRBV7-7 combines with J gene TRBJ1-1, with 9 bases identical to TRBD1. CDR1 and CDR2 (germline): SSHAT, FNYEAQ (reference sequence). The CDR3 sequence is 13 residues long. For the CDR3, the DNA is TGTGCTAGCAGCTTGGACAGGGGAACTGAAGCTTTCTTT. Amino acid sequence: CASSLDRGTEAFF.

The chain links TRBV5-4 to TRBJ1-1; 8 bases line up with TRBD1. The germline V gene has CDR1 SGHNT and CDR2 YYREEE (reference sequence). This CDR3 is 16 amino acids long. The junction had 15 bases not matched to a gene; V was cut back by 4 bases and J by 7 bases. The chain's CDR3 is CASSTRTGRGRGEAFF. As DNA, the CDR3 is TGTGCCAGCAGCACTAGGACAGGGAGGGGCCGCGGTGAAGCTTTCTTT.

The chain couples TRBV4-2 to TRBJ1-5, with D unresolved. The V gene's germline CDR1 is LGHNA and CDR2 YNFKEQ. V lost 2 bases, J lost 10 bases, and 9 bases lay in between. The CDR3 covers 12 residues. The CDR3: CASSQTEGPQHF. The CDR3 region has the DNA TGTGCCAGCAGCCAAACAGAGGGCCCCCAGCATTTT.

The chain carries TRBV15 and TRBJ1-4, with 8 bases identical to TRBD1. V was clipped by 0 bases and J by 6 bases; unmatched bases: 6. CDR1 LNHNV and CDR2 YYDKDF come from the germline V gene (reference sequence). The CDR3 runs 16 residues. The CDR3 DNA reads as TGTGCCACCAGCAGAGAAGGGCAGGGGGCTGATGAAAAACTGTTTTTT. It specifies CATSREGQGADEKLFF.

The chain couples TRBV6-5 to TRBJ1-2; the D gene is possibly TRBD1 (5 bases). CDR1 MNHEY and CDR2 SVGAGI come from the germline V gene. Trimming stripped 6 bases from V and 2 bases from J, with 10 bases between. CDR3 size: 13 residues. The CDR3 sequence: CASSPRENYGYTF. The DNA for the CDR3 is TGTGCCAGCAGCCCCAGGGAAAACTATGGCTACACCTTC.

The chain is built from TRBV11-2 and TRBJ1-2; D is undetermined. The CDR3 is 13 residues long. Germline-derived CDR1 and CDR2 are SGHAT and FQNNGV. V lost 1 base, J lost 10 bases, and 13 bases lay in between. CDR3 coding DNA: TGTGCCAGCAGCTTAGGGTTTGTAAGCGACTACACCTTC. This codes for CASSLGFVSDYTF.

The chain recombines TRBV7-9 with TRBJ2-4, with D tentatively TRBD1 or TRBD2 (5 bases each). Germline-derived CDR1 and CDR2 are SEHNR and FQNEAQ (reference sequence). The V gene lost 5 bases and the J gene lost 7 bases, with 18 bases spanning the gap. CDR3 length: 15 amino acids. CDR3 DNA: TGTGCCAGCAGCACCCTGATGGGAGAGGGGAACATTCAGTACTTC. It specifies CASSTLMGEGNIQYF.

This rearrangement joins TRBV18 to TRBJ2-2; tentative D call: TRBD2 (6 bases). Germline V gene sequence: CDR1 KGHSH, CDR2 LQKENI. The CDR3 totals 15 residues. V lost 3 bases and J lost 7, with 15 bases in between. The CDR3, as DNA: TGTGCCAGCTCACCGGACATCGGAGGGATCGGGGAGCTGTTTTTT. It translates to CASSPDIGGIGELFF. Full variable domain (remainder filled in from reference TRBV18 and TRBJ2-2): NAGVMQNPRHLVRRRGQEARLRCSPMKGHSHVYWYRQLPEEGLKFMVYLQKENIIDESGMPKERFSAEFPKEGPSILRIQQVVRGDSAAYFCASSPDIGGIGELFFGEGSRLTVL.

This clone was picked up one time. The chain uses TRBV11-2 and TRBJ1-5, with D hard to call. Germline CDR1 is SGHAT and CDR2 is FQNNGV. CDR3 length: 13 amino acids. Trimming left V 3 bases short and J 4 bases short, with 7 bases between. The CDR3 reads CASSLDGNQPQHF. The CDR3 coding sequence is TGTGCCAGCAGCTTGGACGGGAATCAGCCCCAGCATTTT.

The chain combines TRBV5-4 with TRBJ1-3; D is undetermined. The CDR3 has 14 residues. Deletions cut 1 base from V and 0 bases from J, with 5 bases between. Germline-derived CDR1 and CDR2 are SGHNT and YYREEE (reference sequence). For the CDR3, the DNA is TGTGCCAGCAGCTTGACAGACTCTGGAAACACCATATATTTT. Encoded protein: CASSLTDSGNTIYF. Full variable domain (rest looked up from reference TRBV5-4 and TRBJ1-3): ETGVTQSPTHLIKTRGQQVTLRCSSQSGHNTVSWYQQALGQGPQFIFQYYREEENGRGNFPPRFSGLQFPNYSSELNVNALELDDSALYLCASSLTDSGNTIYFGEGSWLTVV.

The chain employs TRBV5-1 and TRBJ1-6; D remains unclear. CDR1 and CDR2 from the germline V gene are SGHRS and YFSETQ. The CDR3 runs to 16 residues. V shed 0 bases and J shed 9 bases, with 16 bases lying between them. The chain's CDR3 is CASSLAGIAKGSPLHF. Here the CDR3 DNA reads TGCGCCAGCAGCTTGGCCGGGATTGCGAAAGGTTCACCCCTCCACTTT.

The chain has TRBV5-4 and TRBJ2-1; a weak D match, TRBD1 (5 bases). The CDR3 totals 14 residues. Deletions cut 1 base from V and 2 bases from J, with 7 bases between. Germline lookup yields CDR1 SGHNT and CDR2 YYREEE (reference sequence). CDR3 bases: TGTGCCAGCAGCTTGCAGGGCGCCTACAATGAGCAGTTCTTC. The encoded protein is CASSLQGAYNEQFF.

The chain combines TRBV27 with TRBJ2-3; 11 bases are shared with TRBD1. The CDR3 has 15 amino acids. CDR1 and CDR2 from the germline V gene are MNHEY and SMNVEV (reference sequence). Trimming took 5 bases from V and 5 from J; bases not matched to a gene: 6. CDR3 coding DNA: TGTGCCAGCAGTCGCCGGACAGGGGGCTTAGATACGCAGTATTTT. Residues: CASSRRTGGLDTQYF.

This chain uses TRBV13 with TRBJ1-1, with 7 bases identical to TRBD1. This CDR3 has 15 residues. After removal of 5 bases from V and 0 bases from J, the junction contained 6 bases not matched to a gene. The V gene's germline CDR1 is PRHDT and CDR2 FYEKMQ (reference sequence). The CDR3 coding sequence is TGTGCCAGCAGCCCCCGGACAGGACTGAACACTGAAGCTTTCTTT. Its protein is CASSPRTGLNTEAFF.

The chain has TRBV5-1 and TRBJ1-1; D not resolved. Germline CDR1 and CDR2: SGHRS and YFSETQ. Trimming took 4 bases from V and 7 from J, leaving 17 bases between them. The CDR3 extends over 14 amino acids. Here the CDR3 DNA reads TGCGCCAGCAGCGATTACCTGGGGTGGGGTGAAGCTTTCTTT. Protein sequence: CASSDYLGWGEAFF.

The J gene is TRBJ1-3, the V gene TRBV27; 7 nucleotides line up with TRBD1. This CDR3 spans 15 amino acids. V lost 4 bases to trimming and J lost 2 bases; unmatched junction nucleotides: 5. Per the germline V gene, CDR1 is MNHEY and CDR2 is SMNVEV (reference sequence). CDR3 protein: CASSSTGVTGNTIYF. The CDR3 bases are TGTGCCAGCAGTTCAACAGGGGTCACTGGAAACACCATATATTTT.

CDR3 sequence reads: CATSRALYGNTIYF. In nucleotides, the CDR3 is TGTGCCACCAGCAGAGCTCTATATGGAAACACCATATATTTT. The rearrangement uses TRBV15 and TRBJ1-3; D gene uncertain. This CDR3 is built from 14 residues. The ends were cut back, 1 base at V and 3 bases at J, with 7 bases in the middle. Germline CDR1 LNHNV, CDR2 YYDKDF (reference sequence).

The chain joins TRBV25-1 to TRBJ1-2; 11 positions agree with TRBD1. CDR1 is MGHDK, CDR2 SYGVNS, per germline. The J segment lost 8 bases and the V segment lost 7 bases, leaving 9 bases of the junction unmatched. The CDR3 has 14 residues. DNA of the CDR3: TGTGCCAGCACACGGACAGGGGGCGCGACCGGCTACACCTTC. It is translated as CASTRTGGATGYTF.

The rearrangement joins TRBV9 to TRBJ1-4; D gene uncertain. Trimming stripped 7 bases from V and 8 bases from J, with 6 bases between. The CDR3 runs 10 residues. Germline-derived CDR1 and CDR2 are SGDLS and YYNGEE. Here the CDR3 reads CASGEEKLFF. The CDR3 nucleotides are TGTGCCAGCGGTGAAGAAAAACTGTTTTTT.

The gene calls are TRBV5-6 and TRBJ1-4; 8 positions agree with TRBD1. V gave up 3 bases and J gave up 8 bases; unmatched junction bases: 6. The CDR3 is 14 residues long. Germline loops: CDR1 SGHDT, CDR2 YYEEEE. The chain's CDR3 is CASSYTGGEEKLFF. The CDR3 DNA reads TGTGCCAGCAGCTACACAGGGGGAGAGGAAAAACTGTTTTTT.

This clone was counted a single time. V usage is TRBV4-2 and J usage is TRBJ2-3; TRBD2 matches 12 bases. CDR3 length: 17 amino acids. Germline-derived CDR1 and CDR2 are LGHNA and YNFKEQ. Trimming cost V 3 bases and J 6 bases; bases outside gene matches: 10. The CDR3 here is CASSHGLAGKSRDTQYF. The CDR3 coding sequence is TGTGCCAGCAGCCACGGACTAGCGGGGAAGTCGAGGGATACGCAGTATTTT.

The rearrangement uses TRBV7-2 and TRBJ1-6; no clear D. Per germline, CDR1 SGHTA and CDR2 FQGNSA. This CDR3 region has 16 residues. With 0 bases removed from V and 9 bases from J, the gap between germline ends came to 15 bases. The CDR3 protein is CASSLAEVYSGSPLHF. CDR3 DNA: TGTGCCAGCAGCTTAGCGGAGGTCTACAGTGGTTCACCCCTCCACTTT. The full variable domain, its missing parts supplied by reference TRBV7-2 and TRBJ1-6, is GAGVSQSPSNKVTEKGKDVELRCDPISGHTALYWYRQSLGQGLEFLIYFQGNSAPDKSGLPSDRFSAERTGGSVSTLTIQRTQQEDSAVYLCASSLAEVYSGSPLHFGNGTRLTVT.

The gene calls are TRBV28 and TRBJ1-5; 11 bases agree with TRBD1. The V and J ends lost 9 bases and 4 bases, in that order; junction bases with no gene match: 14. CDR3 length equals 17 residues. The germline gives CDR1 MDHEN, CDR2 SYDVKM. The CDR3 DNA is TGTGCCAGTTTGGGGGACAGGGGGGTGGCTAATAATCAGCCCCAGCATTTT. Its protein product is CASLGDRGVANNQPQHF.

The chain uses TRBV28 and TRBJ1-2; 8 positions match TRBD1. Germline V lookup: CDR1 MDHEN, CDR2 SYDVKM. The CDR3 covers 14 residues. V trimming: 4 bases; J trimming: 4 bases; junction bases outside the gene matches: 5. The CDR3 here is CASSSGTGTYGYTF. In DNA form, the CDR3 reads TGTGCCAGCAGTTCCGGGACAGGAACCTATGGCTACACCTTC.

The chain links TRBV20-1 to TRBJ1-1; D might be TRBD1 (5 bases). V shed 5 bases and J shed 1 base, with 5 bases lying between them. CDR1 is DFQATT and CDR2 is SNEGSKA in the germline V gene (reference sequence). The length of the CDR3 is 11 residues. For the CDR3, the DNA is TGCAGTGCTGGGACGAACACTGAAGCTTTCTTT. Residues: CSAGTNTEAFF.